The clone carrying this T cell receptor (beta chain) occurred a few times. The sample originates from a study of blood T cell repertoires in COVID-19. On the study more broadly: COVID-19 samples from acute and convalescent phases originated in the United States, Italy and Spain. Nucleic acid was either cDNA or gDNA, and it came from T cells, B-cell-depleted T cells, or PBMCs.

This CDR3 has 16 residues. Germline CDR1 reads MGHRA; CDR2 reads YSYEKL. The junction had 12 bases not matched to a gene; V was cut back by 2 bases and J by 6 bases. As processed by the authors: Reference gene primer amplification gave nucleated cell count estimates. Produced via immunoSEQ multiplex PCR; TCRdb's table is partial and in-frame only. For V, J and clone size, that table is used; D and trimming come from the DNA. The data contain 650,000 to 800,000 clones, about 87% of them seen just once; the ten biggest clones take up under 0.3%. Material for sequencing was peripheral blood. The rearrangement joins TRBV4-1 to TRBJ1-2, with 7 nucleotides matching TRBD1. The source is a young woman with acute or convalescent COVID-19. CDR3: CASSQMTGWHLDGYTF. DNA for the CDR3: TGCGCCAGCAGCCAAATGACAGGGTGGCACTTGGATGGCTACACCTTC.